This TCR beta chain is from a study of tumour-infiltrating T cells in Burkitt lymphoma. Data came from immunoSEQ multiplex PCR; TCRdb stores just in-frame clones and leaves some out. The sample consists of about 17,000 clones, about 80% of them appearing once. Losses at the gene ends were 5 bases for V and 1 base for J; bases not matched to a gene: 3. Per germline, CDR1 SGHTA and CDR2 FQGNSA. CDR3 size: 15 residues. V usage is TRBV7-2 and J usage is TRBJ2-7, with 12 positions matching TRBD1. The clonotype was recovered from a human donor with diffuse large B-cell lymphoma. What was sequenced was tumor tissue. CDR3 sequence: CASSGTGGKSYEQYF. The CDR3 bases are TGTGCCAGCAGCGGGACAGGGGGCAAGTCCTACGAGCAGTACTTC.